The T cell receptor beta chain described here comes from a study of blood T cell repertoires in COVID-19. As for the study in general: In each case, the material was cDNA or gDNA derived from T cells, B-cell-depleted T cells, or PBMCs.

In the original processing: Nucleated cell number was recorded as an estimate derived from reference gene primer amplification. Sequencing was performed with immunoSEQ multiplex PCR; in TCRdb, only in-frame clones are kept and a portion is missing. The V and J calls and the clone size are those of that table, but D and trimming were determined from the DNA. Of 150,000 or so clones in the sample, 70% to 90% were seen once. The source is a man in his forties who had recovered from COVID-19. The sample was PBMCs or T cells enriched from blood (not recorded which).

The CDR3 region is CASSLLGSLGQTEETQYF. CDR3 bases: TGTGCCAGCAGTTTATTAGGTTCGTTGGGGCAAACAGAGGAGACCCAGTACTTC. The chain carries TRBV27 and TRBJ2-5; maybe TRBD1 (5 bases). There are 18 residues in the CDR3. V lost 1 base to trimming and J lost 5 bases, with 23 bases between them. CDR1 is MNHEY and CDR2 is SMNVEV in the germline V gene (reference sequence).